A single sample is the source of the 21 T cell receptor beta chains below, sequenced in a study of neurological immune-mediated disorders. One entry per CDR3 protein, called by TCRdb with MiXCR from the 5' RACE reads. The sample yields 80,000 to 100,000 distinct CDR3 sequences, around 3.6% seen once. The material sequenced was PBMCs. The receptors come from a woman aged 45-59 years with multiple sclerosis.

This clonotype occurred many times. The V gene is TRBV12-3 or TRBV12-4, the J gene TRBJ2-7; 12 bases are shared with TRBD2. The CDR3 has 14 residues. J was trimmed by 4 bases and V by 6 bases; bases with no gene match: 4. The CDR3 DNA sequence: TGTGCCAGCAGACCTAGCGGGGGGGAATACGAGCAGTACTTC. Its translation is CASRPSGGEYEQYF.

This clonotype has at least ten counts. The genes are TRBV5-1 and TRBJ2-2; the D gene is possibly TRBD1 (5 bases). This CDR3 has 14 residues. The V gene lost 6 bases and the J gene lost 2 bases, with 11 bases spanning the gap. Germline loops: CDR1 SGHRS, CDR2 YFSETQ. The CDR3 nucleotides read TGCGCCAGCACACGACAGATTAACACCGGGGAGCTGTTTTTT. The encoded protein is CASTRQINTGELFF.

At least ten counts were recorded for this clonotype. The genes are TRBV7-2 and TRBJ1-1; 8 nucleotides align to TRBD1. J was trimmed by 5 bases and V by 5 bases; bases with no gene match: 10. This CDR3 region has 15 residues. Germline V gene data show CDR1 as SGHTA and CDR2 as FQGNSA. CDR3 DNA sequence: TGTGCCAGCAGCCTAGACAGGGGAGGGTTGACTGAAGCTTTCTTT. Its protein product is CASSLDRGGLTEAFF.

This clonotype was seen more than once but under ten times. A much larger clone lies one base from this, so it may be a read error. The chain joins TRBV5-1 to TRBJ1-5, with D uncertain. The germline V gene has CDR1 SGHRS and CDR2 YFSETQ. This CDR3 spans 12 amino acids. V was pared by 0 bases and J by 12 bases, with 10 bases between. The CDR3 is CASSLEGGHQHF. As DNA, the CDR3 is TGCGCCAGCAGCTTGGAAGGCGGGCACCAGCATTTT.

This clonotype has at least ten counts. The chain has TRBV5-1 and TRBJ2-2, with 9 bases matching TRBD1. Germline lookup yields CDR1 SGHRS and CDR2 YFSETQ. The trim removed 4 bases at V and 0 bases at J, leaving 7 bases unmatched. This CDR3 region has 17 residues. The CDR3 coding sequence is TGCGCCAGCAGCATAAGTACAGGGGGCGCGAACACCGGGGAGCTGTTTTTT. Its translation: CASSISTGGANTGELFF.

This clonotype was counted ten times or more. The V gene is TRBV12-5, the J gene TRBJ1-2; D is undetermined. The CDR3 covers 13 residues. Germline CDR1 reads LGHNT; CDR2 reads FRNRAP. The V end was cut by 4 bases, the J end by 8 bases, with 14 bases between. CDR3 coding DNA: TGTGCTAGTGGTTCCGGAGAGGGAGGGGGCTACACCTTC. Protein: CASGSGEGGGYTF.

This clonotype came up many times. The V gene is TRBV10-2, the J gene TRBJ1-6, with D possibly TRBD1 on 5 matching bases. The CDR3 covers 13 residues. The V and J ends lost 6 bases and 11 bases respectively, with 14 bases between them. Germline CDR1 reads WSHSY; CDR2 reads SAAADI. The CDR3 bases are TGCGCCAGCAGCCTTCAACAGGAAGCACCCCTCCACTTT. Translation gives CASSLQQEAPLHF.

A note on this clonotype: Since a much larger clone is just one base distant, this may be a read error. The genes are TRBV20-1 and TRBJ1-5; D is possibly TRBD1 (6 bases). V lost 3 bases, J lost 1 base, and 13 bases lay in between. The length of the CDR3 is 15 residues. Germline V gene lookup returns CDR1 DFQATT and CDR2 SNEGSKA (reference sequence). The CDR3 nucleotides read TGCAGTGCTAGCCAGAAAGGGACAAGCAATCAGCCCCAGCATTTT. Protein: CSASQKGTSNQPQHF.

This clonotype was seen repeatedly, ten times or more. The CDR3 loop reads CSVLDRGTYEQYF. The CDR3 DNA is TGCAGCGTTCTCGACAGGGGGACCTACGAGCAGTACTTC. The J gene is TRBJ2-7, the V gene TRBV29-1; 9 nucleotides agree with TRBD1. Trimming at V came to 5 bases and at J to 2 bases, leaving 4 bases not matched to a gene. Germline CDR1 SQVTM, CDR2 ANQGSEA. The CDR3 is 13 residues long.

This clonotype was counted at least ten times. The rearrangement links TRBV29-1 to TRBJ2-1; D may match TRBD1 or TRBD2 (7 bases each). The germline CDR1 and CDR2 sequences are SQVTM and ANQGSEA. CDR3 size: 14 residues. V was shortened by 6 bases and J by 0 bases, with 12 bases between the two germline ends. The CDR3 coding sequence is TGCAGCGTGGGAGGGGGCAGCTCCTACAATGAGCAGTTCTTC. Translation: CSVGGGSSYNEQFF.

This clonotype showed up many times. The chain carries TRBV10-3 and TRBJ2-1, with 7 nucleotides matching TRBD2. J was trimmed by 2 bases and V by 10 bases; bases with no gene match: 14. The CDR3 runs 16 residues. Per the germline V gene, CDR1 is ENHRY and CDR2 is SYGVKD. The CDR3 here is CATYSGLGVPYNEQFF. CDR3 DNA: TGTGCCACCTATTCCGGACTAGGGGTCCCCTACAATGAGCAGTTCTTC.

This clonotype was counted at least ten times. The rearrangement uses TRBV7-2 and TRBJ1-6, with 7 bases identical to TRBD1. The CDR3 spans 15 residues. Germline CDR1 and CDR2: SGHTA and FQGNSA. V dropped 5 bases and J dropped 9; count of bases not matched to a gene: 10. DNA of the CDR3: TGTGCCAGCAGCCACCGGGACAGCGTTAGTTCACCCCTCCACTTT. As protein: CASSHRDSVSSPLHF.

This clonotype has a count of ten or more. The chain recombines TRBV4-2 with TRBJ2-3; no reliable D call. The CDR3 is 16 amino acids. CDR1 is LGHNA, CDR2 YNFKEQ, per germline. Trimming took 0 bases from V and 4 from J, leaving 14 bases between them. CDR3 DNA: TGTGCCAGCAGCCAAGATCTCCTCCTTACTTCAGATACGCAGTATTTT. The encoded protein is CASSQDLLLTSDTQYF.

This clonotype was observed many times. This chain joins TRBV11-2 and TRBJ2-5, with TRBD2 matching 10 bases. Germline loops: CDR1 SGHAT, CDR2 FQNNGV. Trimming cost V 0 bases and J 7 bases; bases outside gene matches: 11. CDR3 size: 17 residues. CDR3 region: CASSLEPSGGPRGTQYF. The CDR3 DNA follows: TGTGCCAGCAGCTTAGAGCCTAGCGGGGGCCCTCGGGGGACCCAGTACTTC.

This clonotype showed up many times. The chain couples TRBV5-1 to TRBJ2-2; D is possibly TRBD1 (5 bases). Germline V lookup: CDR1 SGHRS, CDR2 YFSETQ. CDR3 size: 16 residues. V lost 4 bases and J 2 bases, leaving 15 bases between the germline ends. CDR3 sequence: CASSPGHNYNTGELFF. The DNA of the CDR3 is TGCGCCAGCAGCCCCGGACACAACTATAACACCGGGGAGCTGTTTTTT.

This clonotype was recorded many times. The chain has TRBV27 and TRBJ2-2; 12 nucleotides line up with TRBD1. The CDR3 covers 16 residues. Germline lookup yields CDR1 MNHEY and CDR2 SMNVEV (reference sequence). The J segment lost 3 bases and the V segment lost 5 bases, leaving 4 bases of the junction unmatched. The CDR3 DNA follows: TGTGCCAGCAGTACGGGACAGGGGGCTTACACCGGGGAGCTGTTTTTT. Translation gives CASSTGQGAYTGELFF.

The table lists this clonotype with many counts. The chain is built from TRBV7-8 and TRBJ1-1; D may be TRBD1 (5 bases). The CDR3 loop spans 14 amino acids. With 6 bases removed from V and 5 bases from J, the gap between germline ends came to 16 bases. The germline V gene encodes CDR1 SGHVS and CDR2 FQNEAQ. DNA of the CDR3: TGTGCCAGCAGAGCACGGGGCGTTGGAACTGAAGCTTTCTTT. Residues: CASRARGVGTEAFF. Drawing the rest from reference TRBV7-8 and TRBJ1-1, the complete variable domain is GAGVSQSPRYKVAKRGQDVALRCDPISGHVSLFWYQQALGQGPEFLTYFQNEAQLDKSGLPSDRFFAERPEGSVSTLKIQRTQQEDSAVYLCASRARGVGTEAFFGQGTRLTVV.

This clonotype was recorded many times. This chain joins TRBV6-5 and TRBJ1-4; D remains ambiguous. The germline V and J ends were trimmed by 3 bases and 8 bases, with 13 bases remaining between them. CDR1 is MNHEY, CDR2 SVGAGI, per germline. The CDR3 consists of 14 residues. The DNA of the CDR3 is TGTGCCAGCAGTTATACTCGCCTTGGCGAAAAACTGTTTTTT. Amino acids: CASSYTRLGEKLFF.

A note on this clonotype: The missing conserved phenylalanine or tryptophan at the end of this CDR3 makes a read error likely. The limits of the CDR3 on the DNA are not certain, so only TCRdb's listed CDR3 is given. This sequence joins TRBV28 and TRBJ1-1; no check of the table's D call, TRBD1, against the DNA was made. Germline CDR1 MDHEN, CDR2 SYDVKM. The CDR3 comprises 13 residues, both ends counted. CDR3 residues: CASSLWGEGFSTL.

A note on this clonotype: A much larger clone is a single base away; this may be a read error. The chain links TRBV12-5 to TRBJ2-2; D is unresolved. Germline V lookup: CDR1 LGHNT, CDR2 FRNRAP. The CDR3 totals 14 residues. CDR3 sequence reads: CVSGKGANTGELFF. CDR3 DNA sequence: TGTGTTAGTGGCAAGGGCGCGAACACCGGGGAGCTGTTTTTT.

This clonotype was counted many times. The rearrangement uses TRBV18 and TRBJ2-7; D is perhaps TRBD1 (5 bases). This CDR3 is 14 amino acids long. The germline CDR1 and CDR2 sequences are KGHSH and LQKENI. The V end lost 3 bases, the J end lost 8 bases, and 17 bases lay between the germline ends. The CDR3 sequence: CASSPQTVLEQQYF. The CDR3 bases are TGTGCCAGCTCACCCCAGACAGTATTGGAGCAGCAGTACTTC.